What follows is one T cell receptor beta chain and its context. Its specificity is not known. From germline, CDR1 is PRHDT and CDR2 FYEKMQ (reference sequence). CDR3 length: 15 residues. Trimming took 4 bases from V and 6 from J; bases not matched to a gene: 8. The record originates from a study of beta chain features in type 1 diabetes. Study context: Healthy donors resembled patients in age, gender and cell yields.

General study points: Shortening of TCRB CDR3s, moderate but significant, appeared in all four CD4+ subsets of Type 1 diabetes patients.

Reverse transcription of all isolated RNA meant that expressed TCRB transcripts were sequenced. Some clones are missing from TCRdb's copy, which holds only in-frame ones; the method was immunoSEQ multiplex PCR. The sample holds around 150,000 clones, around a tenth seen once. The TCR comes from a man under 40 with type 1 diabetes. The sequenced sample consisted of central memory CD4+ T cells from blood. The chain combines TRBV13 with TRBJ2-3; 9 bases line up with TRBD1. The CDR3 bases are TGTGCCAGCAGCTCACCGACAGGGGGGAGTGATACGCAGTATTTT. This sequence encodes CASSSPTGGSDTQYF.